What follows describes a single T cell receptor (beta chain). What it recognizes is unknown. Random-hexamer reverse transcription was applied to roughly 0.5 to 1 ug RNA. MiXCR, run by TCRdb on the immunoSEQ multiplex PCR reads, gives a single entry per CDR3 protein. The sample records some 240,000 distinct CDR3 sequences, less than 96% being singletons. CD8+ and CD4+ T cells taken from blood had their TCR beta sequenced. CDR1 is SNHLY, CDR2 FYNNEI, per germline. V shed 5 bases and J 7 bases; nucleotides not matched to a gene: 10. The CDR3 totals 17 residues. The sample comes from a study of CD8 T cells in Susac syndrome. Across the whole study: The Susac syndrome patients that were sequenced included roughly 6 with active disease and fewer than 10 in remission.

Study results and limitations: The CD4+ T cell repertoires from Susac syndrome exhibited no clonal expansion.

The sequence derives from a human donor with Susac syndrome. Sequences were obtained from CD4+ T cells from PBMCs. The chain is built from TRBV2 and TRBJ2-1; 14 bases line up with TRBD2. The CDR3 nucleotides read TGTGCCAGCAGTTACTCGGGACTAGCGGGAGTATATAATGAGCAGTTCTTC. As protein: CASSYSGLAGVYNEQFF.